The entry below gives a single T cell receptor (beta chain) sequence along with its context. The data were obtained in a study of blood T cell repertoires in COVID-19. Study background: The United States, Italy and Spain were the sources of the acute and convalescent COVID-19 samples. Nucleic acid was either cDNA or gDNA, and it came from T cells, B-cell-depleted T cells, or PBMCs.

V was cut by 1 base and J by 6 bases, with 10 bases left in between. Looked up from germline, CDR1 is MNHEY and CDR2 is SMNVEV (reference sequence). The CDR3 consists of 14 residues. As handled by the study authors: Amplification with reference gene primers provided the estimates of nucleated cell counts. The data were produced by immunoSEQ multiplex PCR, yet TCRdb's version contains in-frame clones alone and is incomplete. The DNA gave D and trimming, while V, J and clone size come from that table. The data contain under 60,000 clones, 80% to 95% of them seen just once; the ten biggest clones take up over 2.5%.

Sequencing was done on a sample of peripheral blood. The V gene is TRBV27, the J gene TRBJ2-1; D may be TRBD1 (6 bases). This sequence originates from a human donor in a cohort sampled during active COVID-19. The CDR3 protein is CASSLLGARNEQFF. The CDR3 DNA reads as TGTGCCAGCAGTTTATTGGGGGCGCGCAATGAGCAGTTCTTC.